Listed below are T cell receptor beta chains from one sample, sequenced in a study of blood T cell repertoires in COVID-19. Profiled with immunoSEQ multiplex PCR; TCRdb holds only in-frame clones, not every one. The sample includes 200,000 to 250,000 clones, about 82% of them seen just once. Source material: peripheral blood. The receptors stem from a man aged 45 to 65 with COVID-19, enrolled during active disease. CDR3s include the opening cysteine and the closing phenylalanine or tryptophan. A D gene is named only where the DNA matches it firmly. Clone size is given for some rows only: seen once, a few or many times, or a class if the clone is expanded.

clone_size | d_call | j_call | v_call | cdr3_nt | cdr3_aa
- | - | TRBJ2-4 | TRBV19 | TGTGCCAGTAGTATACAGGGGGCCAAAAACATTCAGTACTTC | CASSIQGAKNIQYF
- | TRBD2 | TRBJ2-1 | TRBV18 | TGTGCCAGCTCAACAGCCGGGAGGAATGAGCAGTTCTTC | CASSTAGRNEQFF
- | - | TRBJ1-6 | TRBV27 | TGTGCCAGCAGGCCCTCGGGGGGAAATAATTCACCCCTCCACTTT | CASRPSGGNNSPLHF
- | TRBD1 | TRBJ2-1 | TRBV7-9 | TGTGCCAGCAGCCCCGGACAGGGGGCGGTAAATGAGCAGTTCTTC | CASSPGQGAVNEQFF
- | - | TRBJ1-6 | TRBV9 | TGTGCCAGCAGCGATACGGTCTCCTTGAGTTCACCCCTCCACTTT | CASSDTVSLSSPLHF
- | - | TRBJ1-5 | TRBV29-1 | TGCAGCGTGTTGACAGGTCGAAGCAATCAGCCCCAGCATTTT | CSVLTGRSNQPQHF
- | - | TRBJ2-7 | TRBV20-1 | TGCAGTGCTACCGGTGGTTACGAGCAGTACTTC | CSATGGYEQYF
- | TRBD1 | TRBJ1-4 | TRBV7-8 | TGTGCCAGCAGCTCGGACAGGGTTGAAAAACTGTTTTTT | CASSSDRVEKLFF
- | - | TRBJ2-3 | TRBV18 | TGTGCCAGCTCACCCGCCACTAGCACAGATACGCAGTATTTT | CASSPATSTDTQYF
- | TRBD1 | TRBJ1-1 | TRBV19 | TGTGCCAGTAGTCCCCCCGGGACAGGGAAGACTGAAGCTTTCTTT | CASSPPGTGKTEAFF
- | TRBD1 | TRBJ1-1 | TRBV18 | TGTGCCAGCTCATTCACGCAGGGGGTGAACACTGAAGCTTTCTTT | CASSFTQGVNTEAFF
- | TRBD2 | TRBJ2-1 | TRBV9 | TGTGCCAGCAGCGTAGTCGGACTAGCGGGGGGGCCGGGTGAGCAGTTCTTC | CASSVVGLAGGPGEQFF
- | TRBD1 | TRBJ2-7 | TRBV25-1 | TGTGCCAGCAGTGGACCGGGACAGGGGGCTTATGGGCAGTACTTC | CASSGPGQGAYGQYF
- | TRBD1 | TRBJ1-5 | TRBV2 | TGTGCCAGCAGTGCCGGGACAGGTCTGCAGCCCCAGCATTTT | CASSAGTGLQPQHF
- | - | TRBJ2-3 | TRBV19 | TGTGCCAGTAGCCTCTGGCTAGCGCAGTCAAGAGATACGCAGTATTTT | CASSLWLAQSRDTQYF
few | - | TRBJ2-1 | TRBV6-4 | TGTGCCAGCAGTGAAGGGAGTCAAGGTGAGCAGTTCTTC | CASSEGSQGEQFF
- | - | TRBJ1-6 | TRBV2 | TGTGCCAGCAGTGAAGAGGGGTCCTATAATTCACCCCTCCACTTT | CASSEEGSYNSPLHF
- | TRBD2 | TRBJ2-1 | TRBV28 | TGTGCCAGCAGTTCCTCTAGCGGGGGGCCCATTAATGAGCAGTTCTTC | CASSSSSGGPINEQFF
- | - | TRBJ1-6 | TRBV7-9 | TGTGCCAGCAGCCCTAGCGCGGGGAGGGATTCACCCCTCCACTTT | CASSPSAGRDSPLHF
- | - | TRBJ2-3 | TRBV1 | TGCACCAGCCCCCCTTGGAGGGGGCCCACAGATACGCAGTATTTT | CTSPPWRGPTDTQYF
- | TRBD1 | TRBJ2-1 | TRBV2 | TGTGCCAGCTTCCCCCTGACCGGGACAGGGGGCGGGGAGCAGTTCTTC | CASFPLTGTGGGEQFF
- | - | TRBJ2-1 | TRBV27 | TGTGCCAATCCGTACAATGAGCAGTTCTTC | CANPYNEQFF
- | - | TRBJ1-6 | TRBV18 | TGTGCCAGCTCACAAGCGAACAGGGTTAATTCACCCCTCCACTTT | CASSQANRVNSPLHF
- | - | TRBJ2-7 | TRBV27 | TGTGCCAGCAGCCTTCGGACTCAAGCCTACGAGCAGTACTTC | CASSLRTQAYEQYF
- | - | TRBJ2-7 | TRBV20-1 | TGCAGTGCCCAACAAGCGTACGAGCAGTACTTC | CSAQQAYEQYF
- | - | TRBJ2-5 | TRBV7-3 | TGTGCCAGCAGCTTACAGGGCTCGCAAGAGACCCAGTACTTC | CASSLQGSQETQYF
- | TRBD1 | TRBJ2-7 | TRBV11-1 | TGTGCCAGCAGCTCCCGGGACAGTTGGTCCGAGCAGTACTTC | CASSSRDSWSEQYF
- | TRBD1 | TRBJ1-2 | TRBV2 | TGTGCCAGGGTCCCCTTGTGCACAGGGGAGAGGTGGTTCTATGGCTACACCTTC | CARVPLCTGERWFYGYTF
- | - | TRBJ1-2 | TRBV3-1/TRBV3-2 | TGTGCCAGCAGCCAAGTTCAGGGTCATGGCTACACCTTC | CASSQVQGHGYTF
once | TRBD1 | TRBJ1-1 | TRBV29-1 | TGCAGCGTCGGGACAGGGCTAATGAACACTGAAGCTTTCTTT | CSVGTGLMNTEAFF
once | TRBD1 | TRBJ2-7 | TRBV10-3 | TGTGCCATCAGTGTGTCAGGGGGCCACGAGCAGTACTTC | CAISVSGGHEQYF
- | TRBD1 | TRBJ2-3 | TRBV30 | TGTGCCTGGAGTCGGACAGGGGGTCCTCGCACAGATACGCAGTATTTT | CAWSRTGGPRTDTQYF
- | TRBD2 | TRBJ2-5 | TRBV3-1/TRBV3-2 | TGTGCCAGCAGCCAAGATTTCGCGGGAGAGTGGGAGACCCAGTACTTC | CASSQDFAGEWETQYF
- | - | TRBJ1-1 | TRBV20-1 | TGCAGTGCTAGTTTCGGGAAAGGGAGCACTGAAGCTTTCTTT | CSASFGKGSTEAFF
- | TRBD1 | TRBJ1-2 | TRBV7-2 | TGTGCCAGCAGCTTAATTACAGGGGGCGATGGCTACACCTTC | CASSLITGGDGYTF
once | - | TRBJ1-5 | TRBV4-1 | TGCGCCAGCAGCCCCTCGTACAGTCAAGGGCCCCAGCATTTT | CASSPSYSQGPQHF
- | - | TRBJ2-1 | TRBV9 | TGTGCCAGCAGCTCGACAGGTGTCTCCTACAATGAGCAGTTCTTC | CASSSTGVSYNEQFF
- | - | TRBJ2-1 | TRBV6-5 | TGTGCCACGGGACAAGTTTACAATGAGCAGTTCTTC | CATGQVYNEQFF
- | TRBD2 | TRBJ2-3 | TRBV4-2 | TGTGCCAGCAGCCTCGGGTTCTGGGCTAGCGGGGGAAAAACAGATACGCAGTATTTT | CASSLGFWASGGKTDTQYF
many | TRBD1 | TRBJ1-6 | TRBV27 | TGTGCCAGCAGGCAGGGGGTTTCACCCCTCCACTTT | CASRQGVSPLHF
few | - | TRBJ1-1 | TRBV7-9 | TGTGCCAGCAGCTTAGTAGTCACTGAAGCTTTCTTT | CASSLVVTEAFF